What follows are 29 T cell receptor beta chains derived from one specimen sequenced in a study of cytomegalovirus exposure and HLA in healthy donors. With 60 Vbeta and 13 Jbeta primers, the PCR was carried out. Sequencing was performed with immunoSEQ multiplex PCR; in TCRdb, only in-frame clones are kept and a portion is missing. The data contain 130,000 or so clones, 8.9% of them singletons. The sequencing sample was made of PBMCs. These receptors were collected from a woman aged 40 to 50 in good health and CMV-seropositive.

About this clone: The germline gene is not matched at one end of the junction; a read error may be the cause. This chain links TRBV5-1 with TRBJ2-7; D call uncertain. This CDR3 spans 12 amino acids. Germline CDR1 reads SGHRS; CDR2 reads YFSETQ. CDR3 region: CTSSLDGYEQYF. Written as DNA, the CDR3 is TGCACCAGCAGCCTGGACGGCTACGAGCAGTACTTC.

This clone has just a few counts. The rearrangement joins TRBV7-9 to TRBJ2-1; no firm D call. The CDR3 covers 13 residues. V was pared by 1 base and J by 9 bases, with 10 bases between. The germline gives CDR1 SEHNR, CDR2 FQNEAQ (reference sequence). The CDR3 is CASSLGPESEQFF. For the CDR3, the DNA is TGTGCCAGCAGCTTAGGTCCCGAGAGTGAGCAGTTCTTC.

The chain combines TRBV11-3 with TRBJ2-1, with 8 bases matching TRBD2. V trimming: 4 bases; J trimming: 10 bases; junction bases outside the gene matches: 6. The CDR3 runs to 13 residues. Per the germline V gene, CDR1 is SGHNT and CDR2 is YENEEA. In DNA, the CDR3 is TGTGCCAGCAGCTGGACTAGCTTGGAGGAGCAGTTCTTC. The encoded protein is CASSWTSLEEQFF. Drawing the rest from reference TRBV11-3 and TRBJ2-1, the complete variable domain is EAGVVQSPRYKIIEKKQPVAFWCNPISGHNTLYWYLQNLGQGPELLIRYENEEAVDDSQLPKDRFSAERLKGVDSTLKIQPAELGDSAVYLCASSWTSLEEQFFGPGTRLTVL.

V gene TRBV18 combines with J gene TRBJ1-6, with 7 nucleotides matching TRBD1. The germline V gene has CDR1 KGHSH and CDR2 LQKENI. The length of the CDR3 is 15 residues. Trimming took 3 bases from V and 6 from J; bases not matched to a gene: 5. The CDR3 region is CASSPKGAGNSPLHF. The DNA of the CDR3 is TGTGCCAGCTCACCTAAGGGGGCAGGTAATTCACCCCTCCACTTT.

This chain links TRBV11-2 with TRBJ2-6; a possible D gene is TRBD2 (5 bases). The CDR3 runs 16 residues. Deletions cut 1 base from V and 0 bases from J, with 7 bases between. Germline V gene sequence: CDR1 SGHAT, CDR2 FQNNGV. CDR3 protein: CASSLVRGSGANVLTF. The CDR3 DNA sequence: TGTGCCAGCAGCTTAGTACGGGGCTCTGGGGCCAACGTCCTGACTTTC.

This clone has just a few counts. The chain carries TRBV6-5 and TRBJ2-3, with a possible D match to TRBD2 (5 bases). Germline CDR1 and CDR2: MNHEY and SVGAGI. V lost 10 bases, J lost 3 bases, and 17 bases lay in between. The CDR3 has 14 amino acids. The DNA for the CDR3 is TGTGCCACTCGGCGGGCAGGTCTGACAGATACGCAGTATTTT. Protein: CATRRAGLTDTQYF.

The chain has TRBV9 and TRBJ1-1; perhaps TRBD1 as D (5 bases). V shed 4 bases and J shed 1 base, with 14 bases lying between them. CDR3 size: 15 residues. Germline V gives CDR1 SGDLS, CDR2 YYNGEE. CDR3 DNA sequence: TGTGCCAGCAGCACGGCTCGGGGGGGGAACACTGAAGCTTTCTTT. It encodes CASSTARGGNTEAFF.

This clone was seen only a few times. This chain connects TRBV5-1 to TRBJ2-2, with unresolved D. The V and J ends lost 4 bases and 4 bases respectively, with 14 bases between them. The CDR3 is made up of 15 amino acids. Germline assignment: CDR1 SGHRS and CDR2 YFSETQ. CDR3 nucleotides: TGCGCCAGCAGCCCTTCGACACCCAGCACCGGGGAGCTGTTTTTT. The encoded protein is CASSPSTPSTGELFF.

The V and J genes are TRBV5-1 and TRBJ1-2, with 9 bases identical to TRBD1. CDR1 and CDR2 from the germline V gene are SGHRS and YFSETQ. This CDR3 comprises 16 residues. Trimming at V came to 1 base and at J to 2 bases, leaving 6 bases not matched to a gene. In DNA form, the CDR3 reads TGCGCCAGCAGCTTGAAAGACAGGGGGGGAAACTATGGCTACACCTTC. Translation gives CASSLKDRGGNYGYTF.

The table lists this clone with a few counts. The chain links TRBV7-8 to TRBJ2-7; 7 bases are shared with TRBD1. This CDR3 spans 14 amino acids. Looked up from germline, CDR1 is SGHVS and CDR2 is FQNEAQ. J lost 4 bases, V lost 4 bases, and 7 bases had no gene match. The CDR3 here is CASSSRSGQYEQYF. The CDR3, as DNA: TGTGCCAGCAGCTCAAGATCGGGACAGTACGAGCAGTACTTC. Full variable domain (missing parts from reference TRBV7-8 and TRBJ2-7): GAGVSQSPRYKVAKRGQDVALRCDPISGHVSLFWYQQALGQGPEFLTYFQNEAQLDKSGLPSDRFFAERPEGSVSTLKIQRTQQEDSAVYLCASSSRSGQYEQYFGPGTRLTVT.

This clone has more than one count but fewer than ten. This sequence joins TRBV5-1 and TRBJ2-5, with 10 bases aligning to TRBD1. V dropped 4 bases and J dropped 1; count of bases not matched to a gene: 7. The CDR3 consists of 16 residues. Germline lookup yields CDR1 SGHRS and CDR2 YFSETQ. CDR3 nucleotides: TGCGCCAGCAGCGCGACCGGGACAGGGGTCCAAGAGACCCAGTACTTC. As protein: CASSATGTGVQETQYF.

The chain links TRBV5-8 to TRBJ1-1; TRBD1 might be the D (6 bases). V lost 5 bases and J 7 bases, leaving 15 bases between the germline ends. The CDR3 length is 13 residues. CDR1 and CDR2 from the germline V gene are SGHTS and YDEGEE. In DNA, the CDR3 is TGTGCCAGCAGTTTCGACAGGATGGGTGAAGCTTTCTTT. Its translation: CASSFDRMGEAFF.

The V call is TRBV7-8, the J call TRBJ1-1; D is possibly TRBD1 (6 bases). The V end was cut by 1 base, the J end by 1 base, with 7 bases between. The CDR3 is 14 amino acids. Germline CDR1 reads SGHVS; CDR2 reads FQNEAQ. The CDR3 DNA reads as TGTGCCAGCAGCTTAGTCAGGGGGAACACTGAAGCTTTCTTT. Protein product: CASSLVRGNTEAFF.

This clone was detected a few times. V gene TRBV5-1 combines with J gene TRBJ1-4; D possibly corresponds to TRBD1 (5 bases). The CDR3 is 15 amino acids. In germline, CDR1 is SGHRS, CDR2 YFSETQ. Trimming took 2 bases from V and 8 from J, leaving 16 bases between them. The CDR3 is CASSLRPGDGEKLFF. The DNA of the CDR3 is TGCGCCAGCAGCTTACGGCCGGGGGACGGAGAAAAACTGTTTTTT.

The chain combines TRBV2 with TRBJ2-3, with a weak D call TRBD2 (5 bases). Between the trimmed V and J ends, which lost 7 bases and 3 bases, there was a span of 11 bases. The CDR3 spans 13 residues. Germline V gives CDR1 SNHLY, CDR2 FYNNEI. The CDR3 sequence is CASNIGVTDTQYF. In nucleotides, the CDR3 is TGTGCCAGCAATATCGGGGTAACAGATACGCAGTATTTT.

This clone was seen a few times. This chain links TRBV6-5 with TRBJ1-6; D may be TRBD1 (6 bases). This CDR3 is 15 amino acids long. Germline CDR1 and CDR2: MNHEY and SVGAGI. The V end lost 2 bases, the J end lost 5 bases, and 10 bases lay between the germline ends. CDR3 coding DNA: TGTGCCAGCAGTTACAGGGGGGGGGATAATTCACCCCTCCACTTT. It specifies CASSYRGGDNSPLHF.

The J gene is TRBJ2-2, the V gene TRBV6-1; 7 bases map to TRBD1. This CDR3 is 16 amino acids long. CDR1 is MNHNS and CDR2 is SASEGT in the germline V gene. The ends lost 5 bases at V and 0 bases at J; junction bases unmatched: 6. As DNA, the CDR3 is TGTGCCAGCAGTCAAGGGGGCGCCCCGAACACCGGGGAGCTGTTTTTT. Translated: CASSQGGAPNTGELFF.

The rearrangement joins TRBV11-2 to TRBJ2-3; 7 bases agree with TRBD1. CDR1 SGHAT and CDR2 FQNNGV come from the germline V gene. This CDR3 spans 17 amino acids. V lost 5 bases and J lost 1; bases outside the gene matches: 12. In nucleotides, the CDR3 is TGTGCCAGCAGCCTTGACAGGGATTGGATGGGCACAGATACGCAGTATTTT. It yields the protein CASSLDRDWMGTDTQYF.

The CDR3 nucleotides read TGTGCCAGCCAGGACAGGGGGCTATACGAGCAGTACTTC. Its protein product is CASQDRGLYEQYF. J is TRBJ2-7 and V is TRBV25-1; TRBD1 matches at 11 bases. The ends lost 8 bases at V and 4 bases at J; junction bases unmatched: 4. Germline V gives CDR1 MGHDK, CDR2 SYGVNS. This CDR3 is 13 amino acids long.

This clone was observed a few times. The V call is TRBV7-2, the J call TRBJ1-1; D call uncertain. Trimming took 1 base from V and 4 from J, leaving 13 bases between them. The CDR3 consists of 15 residues. CDR1 SGHTA and CDR2 FQGNSA come from the germline V gene. CDR3 nucleotides: TGTGCCAGCAGCTTAGTATCCTTCGGAGGCACTGAAGCTTTCTTT. Translated, it gives CASSLVSFGGTEAFF.

This rearrangement joins TRBV9 to TRBJ1-4, with D tentatively TRBD1 (6 bases). Germline assignment: CDR1 SGDLS and CDR2 YYNGEE. The CDR3 is made up of 17 amino acids. V lost 1 base to trimming and J lost 2 bases, with 15 bases between them. The CDR3: CASSVSGRGSTNEKLFF. The CDR3, as DNA: TGTGCCAGCAGCGTATCTGGAAGGGGGTCGACTAATGAAAAACTGTTTTTT. Based on the CDR3 plus reference TRBV9 and TRBJ1-4, the full variable domain is DSGVTQTPKHLITATGQRVTLRCSPRSGDLSVYWYQQSLDQGLQFLIQYYNGEERAKGNILERFSAQQFPDLHSELNLSSLELGDSALYFCASSVSGRGSTNEKLFFGSGTQLSVL.

The rearrangement links TRBV11-3 to TRBJ2-1, with 8 nucleotides matching TRBD1. Trimming cost V 2 bases and J 7 bases; bases outside gene matches: 4. The germline V gene has CDR1 SGHNT and CDR2 YENEEA. The CDR3 has 14 residues. The chain's CDR3 is CASSLPGQGNEQFF. The CDR3 DNA sequence: TGTGCCAGCAGCTTACCTGGACAGGGTAATGAGCAGTTCTTC.

V usage is TRBV5-8 and J usage is TRBJ2-1, with 9 bases that match TRBD1. Germline trimming cut 5 bases from V and 7 bases from J; bases unmatched to any gene: 10. The CDR3 loop spans 15 amino acids. The germline V gene encodes CDR1 SGHTS and CDR2 YDEGEE. The CDR3 loop reads CASRIGQGSGNEQFF. The CDR3 coding sequence is TGTGCCAGCAGGATCGGACAGGGGTCTGGGAATGAGCAGTTCTTC.

The V and J genes are TRBV11-2 and TRBJ2-1; maybe TRBD1 (5 bases). Germline V gene sequence: CDR1 SGHAT, CDR2 FQNNGV. This CDR3 is 15 amino acids long. V was cut by 3 bases and J by 5 bases, with 14 bases left in between. CDR3 amino acids: CASSFSTQGHNEQFF. CDR3 bases: TGTGCCAGCAGCTTTTCCACTCAGGGCCACAATGAGCAGTTCTTC.

This clone was seen only a few times. The V and J genes are TRBV9 and TRBJ1-4; maybe TRBD1 (6 bases). The CDR3 spans 16 residues. Germline CDR1 SGDLS, CDR2 YYNGEE. Between the trimmed V and J ends, which lost 4 bases and 12 bases, there was a span of 25 bases. CDR3 sequence reads: CASSPFNRDTSQELFF. The CDR3 nucleotides read TGTGCCAGCAGCCCTTTTAACAGGGATACGAGTCAAGAACTGTTTTTT. Filled out from reference TRBV9 and TRBJ1-4, the complete variable domain reads DSGVTQTPKHLITATGQRVTLRCSPRSGDLSVYWYQQSLDQGLQFLIQYYNGEERAKGNILERFSAQQFPDLHSELNLSSLELGDSALYFCASSPFNRDTSQELFFGSGTQLSVL.

This clone has a handful of counts. The CDR3 bases are TGTGCCACCAGCCCGAGCTATGGGACAGGGTACGGAGATACGCAGTATTTT. It encodes CATSPSYGTGYGDTQYF. The chain is built from TRBV15 and TRBJ2-3; 9 bases map to TRBD1. This CDR3 is built from 17 residues. Germline CDR1 reads LNHNV; CDR2 reads YYDKDF (reference sequence). J was trimmed by 5 bases and V by 5 bases; bases with no gene match: 14. The complete variable domain, with remaining parts taken from reference TRBV15 and TRBJ2-3, reads DAMVIQNPRYQVTQFGKPVTLSCSQTLNHNVMYWYQQKSSQAPKLLFHYYDKDFNNEADTPDNFQSRRPNTSFCFLDIRSPGLGDTAMYLCATSPSYGTGYGDTQYFGPGTRLTVL.

The rearrangement links TRBV2 to TRBJ1-2, with D perhaps TRBD1 (5 bases). The CDR3 length is 16 residues. Germline lookup yields CDR1 SNHLY and CDR2 FYNNEI. V dropped 3 bases and J dropped 4 bases, with 18 bases sitting between them. CDR3 bases: TGTGCCAGCAGTGAGCTGGCAGGTAGGGGCACCTATGGCTACACCTTC. It encodes CASSELAGRGTYGYTF.

This clone came up a few times. The chain couples TRBV4-1 to TRBJ2-5; 8 bases match TRBD2. The J segment lost 9 bases and the V segment lost 2 bases, leaving 5 bases of the junction unmatched. Germline V CDR1 and CDR2: MGHRA, YSYEKL. This CDR3 has 13 amino acids. CDR3 sequence (DNA): TGCGCCAGCAGCCAAATAACTAGCGGTTCCCAGTACTTC. It yields the protein CASSQITSGSQYF.

The chain carries TRBV6-1 and TRBJ1-4, with 9 bases fitting TRBD1. CDR3 length equals 14 residues. From germline, CDR1 is MNHNS and CDR2 SASEGT. V was clipped by 5 bases and J by 7 bases; unmatched bases: 5. The DNA of the CDR3 is TGTGCCAGCAGTCGACAGGGGGATGGTGAAAAACTGTTTTTT. It yields the protein CASSRQGDGEKLFF.